These 28 T cell receptor beta chains came from one sample sequenced in a study of PD-1 blockade in mismatch repair-deficient tumors. Method: immunoSEQ multiplex PCR; TCRdb's copy keeps in-frame clones and lacks some. The sample shows 95,000 to 150,000 clones, about 88% of them seen only once. Here the sequenced sample was peripheral blood, taken 44 weeks after starting pembrolizumab. Source of these receptors: an adult with mismatch repair-deficient cancer.

The chain combines TRBV6-1 with TRBJ1-5; maybe TRBD1 (5 bases). This CDR3 region has 14 residues. Germline assignment: CDR1 MNHNS and CDR2 SASEGT. Trimming took off 0 bases at V and 6 bases at J, with 9 bases between the two ends. CDR3 sequence: CASSEAGAAQPQHF. The CDR3 nucleotides are TGTGCCAGCAGTGAAGCAGGGGCGGCTCAGCCCCAGCATTTT.

V and J are TRBV5-1 and TRBJ2-7; D is unclear. V lost 1 base to trimming and J lost 0 bases, with 8 bases between them. The V gene's germline CDR1 is SGHRS and CDR2 YFSETQ. CDR3 length: 14 residues. The CDR3 loop is CASSLQTSSYEQYF. In DNA form, the CDR3 reads TGCGCCAGCAGCTTGCAGACGAGCTCCTACGAGCAGTACTTC.

This chain links TRBV11-2 with TRBJ1-5; D gene unclear. Germline values: CDR1 SGHAT, CDR2 FQNNGV. The CDR3 has 13 residues. The V end was cut by 2 bases, the J end by 11 bases, with 13 bases between. Here the CDR3 reads CASSLHVDQTQHF. The DNA for the CDR3 is TGTGCCAGCAGCTTACATGTAGACCAGACCCAGCATTTT.

The rearrangement uses TRBV6-5 and TRBJ1-3, with D unclear. V lost 0 bases to trimming and J lost 0 bases, with 6 bases between them. Germline loops: CDR1 MNHEY, CDR2 SVGAGI. This CDR3 region has 15 residues. This chain's CDR3 is CASSYSESSGNTIYF. The DNA of the CDR3 is TGTGCCAGCAGTTACTCAGAGAGCTCTGGAAACACCATATATTTT.

The V gene is TRBV11-2, the J gene TRBJ1-5, with TRBD1 as a possible D gene (6 bases). The CDR3 spans 15 residues. The germline V and J ends were trimmed by 0 bases and 6 bases, with 12 bases remaining between them. Germline loops: CDR1 SGHAT, CDR2 FQNNGV. CDR3 region: CASSLDSGEGQPQHF. The CDR3 DNA reads TGTGCCAGCAGCTTAGATTCAGGGGAAGGTCAGCCCCAGCATTTT. Variable domain in full (rest from reference TRBV11-2 and TRBJ1-5): EAGVAQSPRYKIIEKRQSVAFWCNPISGHATLYWYQQILGQGPKLLIQFQNNGVVDDSQLPKDRFSAERLKGVDSTLKIQPAKLEDSAVYLCASSLDSGEGQPQHFGDGTRLSIL.

This clone was seen more than once but under ten times. The chain joins TRBV30 to TRBJ1-2; D gene ambiguous. Germline V lookup: CDR1 GTSNPN, CDR2 SVGIG (reference sequence). V was trimmed by 4 bases and J by 5 bases, leaving 11 bases between them. This CDR3 contains 12 residues. DNA of the CDR3: TGTGCCTGGATGAGGACGGATTATGGCTACACCTTC. This codes for CAWMRTDYGYTF.

The chain's CDR3 is CASTPRTRANTGELFF. The CDR3 nucleotides are TGTGCCAGCACCCCACGGACTAGAGCGAACACCGGGGAGCTGTTTTTT. This sequence joins TRBV6-6 and TRBJ2-2; 7 bases fit TRBD2. The CDR3 contains 16 residues. From germline, CDR1 is MNHNY and CDR2 SVGAGI (reference sequence). V gave up 7 bases and J gave up 0 bases; unmatched junction bases: 8.

The rearrangement links TRBV7-9 to TRBJ1-1; D ambiguous. Germline V gene sequence: CDR1 SEHNR, CDR2 FQNEAQ (reference sequence). V lost 6 bases to trimming and J lost 7 bases, with 15 bases between them. CDR3 size: 13 residues. The CDR3 here is CASRDIRTREAFF. The CDR3 DNA reads TGTGCCAGCAGAGACATCAGAACCCGTGAAGCTTTCTTT.

The chain couples TRBV6-1 to TRBJ1-5; 7 bases are shared with TRBD1. The CDR3 runs to 14 residues. CDR1 is MNHNS and CDR2 is SASEGT in the germline V gene. The trim removed 6 bases at V and 4 bases at J, leaving 6 bases unmatched. The CDR3 coding sequence is TGTGCCAGCAGACCACAGGGGTCAAATCAGCCCCAGCATTTT. This codes for CASRPQGSNQPQHF.

This clone showed up just once. The V and J genes are TRBV4-3 and TRBJ2-7; D might be TRBD1 (7 bases). The CDR3 length is 14 residues. The V gene's germline CDR1 is LGHNA and CDR2 YSLEER. V dropped 4 bases and J dropped 3 bases, with 13 bases sitting between them. The CDR3 region has the DNA TGCGCCAGCAGCCGAAACAGGGGAGGCTACGAGCAGTACTTC. It specifies CASSRNRGGYEQYF.

The chain joins TRBV5-4 to TRBJ1-2, with TRBD1 as a possible D gene (5 bases). The CDR3 runs to 13 residues. CDR1 SGHNT and CDR2 YYREEE come from the germline V gene (reference sequence). Trimming removed 5 bases at V and 4 bases at J, with 12 bases between. The CDR3: CASRHVGTYGYTF. CDR3 nucleotide sequence: TGTGCCAGCAGGCACGTAGGGACCTATGGCTACACCTTC. Drawing the rest from reference TRBV5-4 and TRBJ1-2, the complete variable domain is ETGVTQSPTHLIKTRGQQVTLRCSSQSGHNTVSWYQQALGQGPQFIFQYYREEENGRGNFPPRFSGLQFPNYSSELNVNALELDDSALYLCASRHVGTYGYTFGSGTRLTVV.

The genes are TRBV29-1 and TRBJ2-3, with D perhaps TRBD2 (7 bases). The CDR3 runs to 13 residues. CDR1 and CDR2 from the germline V gene are SQVTM and ANQGSEA. V was pared by 3 bases and J by 6 bases, with 13 bases between. CDR3 amino acids: CSVEAGRGDTQYF. CDR3 sequence (DNA): TGCAGCGTTGAGGCAGGGAGGGGGGATACGCAGTATTTT.

The genes are TRBV4-3 and TRBJ1-2; D might be TRBD1 (6 bases). CDR3 length: 15 residues. Germline CDR1 and CDR2: LGHNA and YSLEER. The V end was cut by 4 bases, the J end by 8 bases, with 20 bases between. CDR3 bases: TGCGCCAGCAGCCCACTACCAGGGGATGATCGGGGCTACACCTTC. This gives the protein CASSPLPGDDRGYTF.

V is TRBV6-4 and J is TRBJ1-1; 7 bases are shared with TRBD1. Looked up from germline, CDR1 is MRHNA and CDR2 is SNTAGT. The CDR3 consists of 13 residues. V trimming: 6 bases; J trimming: 1 base; junction bases outside the gene matches: 2. The CDR3 protein is CASRGQPNTEAFF. For the CDR3, the DNA is TGTGCCAGCAGGGGACAGCCGAACACTGAAGCTTTCTTT.

The chain uses TRBV7-9 and TRBJ2-2; D possibly corresponds to TRBD1 (6 bases). CDR1 SEHNR and CDR2 FQNEAQ come from the germline V gene (reference sequence). Trimming took off 5 bases at V and 0 bases at J, with 19 bases between the two ends. The CDR3 extends over 18 amino acids. The CDR3 coding sequence is TGTGCCAGCAGCCCAATTTCCGGGACACGAACGAACACCGGGGAGCTGTTTTTT. Translated: CASSPISGTRTNTGELFF.

The chain uses TRBV6-1 and TRBJ1-1; 7 positions match TRBD1. V was clipped by 8 bases and J by 5 bases; unmatched bases: 8. The length of the CDR3 is 13 residues. The V gene's germline CDR1 is MNHNS and CDR2 SASEGT. The CDR3 here is CASGLQGRTEAFF. The CDR3 DNA reads TGTGCCAGCGGGCTACAGGGGAGGACTGAAGCTTTCTTT.

This chain links TRBV30 with TRBJ2-3; 7 positions agree with TRBD1. The CDR3 is made up of 16 amino acids. Trimming at V came to 0 bases and at J to 8 bases, leaving 14 bases not matched to a gene. Germline values: CDR1 GTSNPN, CDR2 SVGIG (reference sequence). The CDR3 DNA follows: TGTGCCTGGAGTGTAACGCGGCAGGGGGTTTATCGTACGCAGTATTTT. This encodes CAWSVTRQGVYRTQYF.

The rearrangement joins TRBV5-1 to TRBJ2-1; D assignment may be TRBD1 or TRBD2 (5 bases each). V lost 4 bases and J 7 bases, leaving 15 bases between the germline ends. Germline CDR1 SGHRS, CDR2 YFSETQ. CDR3 size: 14 residues. CDR3 loop: CASSAGARKNEQFF. DNA of the CDR3: TGCGCCAGCAGCGCCGGGGCCAGGAAAAATGAGCAGTTCTTC.

The chain is built from TRBV6-6 and TRBJ1-5, with no clear D. This CDR3 is built from 14 residues. Deletions cut 8 bases from V and 2 bases from J, with 13 bases between. Germline values: CDR1 MNHNY, CDR2 SVGAGI (reference sequence). In DNA, the CDR3 is TGTGCCAGCGGCAAAGCGGGCGGCAATCAGCCCCAGCATTTT. It translates to CASGKAGGNQPQHF.

The rearrangement links TRBV13 to TRBJ1-1; D uncertain. V was cut by 3 bases and J by 0 bases, with 8 bases left in between. CDR3 length: 14 residues. CDR1 is PRHDT and CDR2 is FYEKMQ in the germline V gene (reference sequence). CDR3 DNA sequence: TGTGCCAGCAGCTTGGAGAGGATGAACACTGAAGCTTTCTTT. The encoded protein is CASSLERMNTEAFF.

This chain joins TRBV5-8 and TRBJ2-7; 8 bases are a match to TRBD1. With V trimmed by 2 bases and J by 4 bases, 2 bases remained unmatched. The germline V gene has CDR1 SGHTS and CDR2 YDEGEE. The CDR3 runs to 13 residues. The CDR3 loop reads CASSLHRGYEQYF. DNA of the CDR3: TGTGCCAGCAGCTTACACAGGGGGTACGAGCAGTACTTC.

This clone was seen just once. This chain joins TRBV7-6 and TRBJ2-7; D is uncertain. The germline CDR1 and CDR2 sequences are SGHVS and FNYEAQ. The V gene lost 2 bases and the J gene lost 5 bases, with 16 bases spanning the gap. This CDR3 has 15 amino acids. CDR3 in amino acids: CASSLRVESLNEQYF. The CDR3 DNA sequence: TGTGCCAGCAGCTTACGGGTGGAATCTCTGAACGAGCAGTACTTC. Combining the CDR3 with reference TRBV7-6 and TRBJ2-7 gives the whole variable domain GAGVSQSPRYKVTKRGQDVALRCDPISGHVSLYWYRQALGQGPEFLTYFNYEAQQDKSGLPNDRFSAERPEGSISTLTIQRTEQRDSAMYRCASSLRVESLNEQYFGPGTRLTVT.

The chain's CDR3 is CASSSGTGNGNTEAFF. CDR3 DNA: TGTGCCAGCAGCTCCGGGACAGGGAACGGGAACACTGAAGCTTTCTTT. The rearrangement uses TRBV5-6 and TRBJ1-1; 9 bases map to TRBD1. CDR3 length equals 16 residues. With 3 bases clipped from V and 1 base from J, the junction kept 7 bases outside the gene matches. The germline V gene has CDR1 SGHDT and CDR2 YYEEEE.

The V call is TRBV19, the J call TRBJ2-1, with 12 bases aligning to TRBD1. V shed 0 bases, J shed 4 bases, and the junction held 7 bases outside the gene matches. The CDR3 consists of 18 residues. Germline CDR1 LNHDA, CDR2 SQIVND (reference sequence). The CDR3 sequence is CASSIDGGQGAVYNEQFF. CDR3 nucleotide sequence: TGTGCCAGTAGTATAGATGGGGGACAGGGGGCCGTATACAATGAGCAGTTCTTC. Full variable domain (missing parts from reference TRBV19 and TRBJ2-1): DGGITQSPKYLFRKEGQNVTLSCEQNLNHDAMYWYRQDPGQGLRLIYYSQIVNDFQKGDIAEGYSVSREKKESFPLTVTSAQKNPTAFYLCASSIDGGQGAVYNEQFFGPGTRLTVL.

The rearrangement links TRBV15 to TRBJ2-5; D is unresolved. This CDR3 has 15 amino acids. Trimming cost V 1 base and J 4 bases, with 13 bases left between them. Germline loops: CDR1 LNHNV, CDR2 YYDKDF (reference sequence). CDR3 nucleotides: TGTGCCACCAGCAGAGGCAACCCACGAGGAGAGACCCAGTACTTC. Amino acid sequence: CATSRGNPRGETQYF.

The chain couples TRBV9 to TRBJ2-5; D possibly corresponds to TRBD2 (7 bases). Germline CDR1 and CDR2: SGDLS and YYNGEE. The CDR3 is 16 amino acids. The V end was cut by 0 bases, the J end by 4 bases, with 16 bases between. Here the CDR3 DNA reads TGTGCCAGCAGCGTAGGGGGAGGGGGACATAGAGAGACCCAGTACTTC. Encoded protein: CASSVGGGGHRETQYF. Based on the CDR3 plus reference TRBV9 and TRBJ2-5, the full variable domain is DSGVTQTPKHLITATGQRVTLRCSPRSGDLSVYWYQQSLDQGLQFLIQYYNGEERAKGNILERFSAQQFPDLHSELNLSSLELGDSALYFCASSVGGGGHRETQYFGPGTRLLVL.

The CDR3 coding sequence is TGTGCCAGCAGCCGTGGGCAGGGGTTGTTCCAAGAGACCCAGTACTTC. Protein product: CASSRGQGLFQETQYF. This chain uses TRBV7-2 with TRBJ2-5, with D perhaps TRBD1 (6 bases). Between the trimmed V and J ends, which lost 5 bases and 1 base, there was a span of 17 bases. CDR3 length: 16 amino acids. The germline V gene encodes CDR1 SGHTA and CDR2 FQGNSA.

In nucleotides, the CDR3 is TGTGCCAGTGACGGCTACACCGGGGAGCTGTTTTTT. Its protein is CASDGYTGELFF. The rearrangement links TRBV19 to TRBJ2-2; D is unclear. The germline V and J ends were trimmed by 8 bases and 3 bases, with 7 bases remaining between them. The CDR3 has 12 residues. The V gene's germline CDR1 is LNHDA and CDR2 SQIVND (reference sequence).